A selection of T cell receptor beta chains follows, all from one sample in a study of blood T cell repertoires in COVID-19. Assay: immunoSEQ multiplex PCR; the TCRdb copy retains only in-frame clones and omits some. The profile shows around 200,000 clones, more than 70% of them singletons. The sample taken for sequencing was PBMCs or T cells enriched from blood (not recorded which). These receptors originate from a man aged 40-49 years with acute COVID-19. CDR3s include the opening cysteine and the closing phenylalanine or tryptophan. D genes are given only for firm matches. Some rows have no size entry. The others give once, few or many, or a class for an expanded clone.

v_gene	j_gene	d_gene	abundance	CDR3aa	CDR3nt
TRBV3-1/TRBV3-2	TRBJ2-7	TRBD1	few	CASSQGQGNEQYF	TGTGCCAGCAGCCAGGGACAGGGGAACGAGCAGTACTTC
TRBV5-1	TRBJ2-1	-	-	CASSLNAGTNEQFF	TGCGCCAGCAGCTTGAATGCGGGAACCAATGAGCAGTTCTTC
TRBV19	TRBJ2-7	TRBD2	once	CASRVSSGGSYEQYF	TGTGCCAGTAGGGTTTCGAGCGGGGGCTCCTACGAGCAGTACTTC
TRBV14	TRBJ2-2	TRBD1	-	CASKGQGLKNTGELFF	TGTGCCAGCAAGGGACAGGGGTTAAAGAACACCGGGGAGCTGTTTTTT
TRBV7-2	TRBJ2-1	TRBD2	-	CASSTTSGSSSYNEQFF	TGTGCCAGCAGCACGACTAGCGGGAGTTCGTCCTACAATGAGCAGTTCTTC
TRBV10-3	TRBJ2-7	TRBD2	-	CAIRDSSGTNYEQYF	TGTGCCATCAGAGATAGTAGCGGGACTAACTACGAGCAGTACTTC
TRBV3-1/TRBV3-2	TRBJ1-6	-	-	CASSQQGSDSPLHF	TGTGCCAGCAGCCAACAGGGATCGGATTCACCCCTCCACTTT
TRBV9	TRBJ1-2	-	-	CASSVGEAGYTF	TGTGCCAGCAGCGTAGGAGAAGCTGGCTACACCTTC
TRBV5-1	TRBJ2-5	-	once	CASSHLQVQETQYF	TGCGCCAGCAGCCATCTTCAGGTCCAAGAGACCCAGTACTTC
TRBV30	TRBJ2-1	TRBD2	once	CAWSVREGSGPLNEQFF	TGTGCCTGGAGTGTAAGGGAGGGTAGCGGGCCCTTAAATGAGCAGTTCTTC
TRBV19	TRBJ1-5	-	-	CASSRWTGNQPQHF	TGTGCCAGTAGTCGATGGACAGGCAATCAGCCCCAGCATTTT
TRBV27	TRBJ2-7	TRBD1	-	CASSFEGQWSSEQYF	TGTGCCAGCAGTTTCGAGGGACAGTGGAGCTCCGAGCAGTACTTC
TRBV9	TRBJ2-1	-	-	CASSLPGAYNEQFF	TGTGCCAGCAGCTTACCGGGGGCCTACAATGAGCAGTTCTTC
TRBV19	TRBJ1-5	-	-	CASSTRSGFSNQPQHF	TGTGCCAGTAGTACCCGGAGTGGGTTTAGCAATCAGCCCCAGCATTTT
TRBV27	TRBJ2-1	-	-	CASRLDSPSYEQFF	TGTGCCAGCAGACTGGACTCGCCATCTTATGAGCAGTTCTTC
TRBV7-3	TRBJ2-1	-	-	CASSRDLDNEQFF	TGTGCCAGCAGCCGGGACTTAGACAATGAGCAGTTCTTC
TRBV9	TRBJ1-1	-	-	CASSTESLMNTEAFF	TGTGCCAGCAGCACTGAGAGCTTAATGAACACTGAAGCTTTCTTT
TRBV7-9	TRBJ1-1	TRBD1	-	CASSFGQANTEAFF	TGTGCCAGCAGCTTCGGACAGGCGAACACTGAAGCTTTCTTT
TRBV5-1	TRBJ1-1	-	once	CASSLGQLAFF	TGCGCCAGCAGCTTGGGACAGCTAGCTTTCTTT
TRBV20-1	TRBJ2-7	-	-	CSAQRTYEQYF	TGCAGTGCTCAGCGGACCTACGAGCAGTACTTC
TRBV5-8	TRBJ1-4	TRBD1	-	CASSLGQGANEKLFF	TGTGCCAGCAGCTTGGGGCAGGGGGCTAATGAAAAACTGTTTTTT
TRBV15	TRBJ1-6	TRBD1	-	CATSRDRANSPLHF	TGTGCCACCAGCAGGGACAGGGCCAATTCACCCCTCCACTTT
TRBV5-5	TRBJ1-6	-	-	CASSWAGGGNSPLHF	TGTGCCAGCAGCTGGGCCGGCGGGGGTAATTCACCCCTCCACTTT
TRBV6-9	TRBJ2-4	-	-	CASTMSRDIQYF	TGTGCCAGCACCATGTCTCGGGACATTCAGTACTTC
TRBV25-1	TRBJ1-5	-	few	CASSAGFQPQHF	TGTGCCAGCAGTGCAGGGTTTCAGCCCCAGCATTTT
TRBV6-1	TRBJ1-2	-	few	CASSDNFRDINYGYTF	TGTGCCAGCAGTGACAACTTTCGGGACATTAACTATGGCTACACCTTC
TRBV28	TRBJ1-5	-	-	CASSPFTGGNQPQHF	TGTGCCAGCAGTCCGTTTACGGGGGGCAATCAGCCCCAGCATTTT
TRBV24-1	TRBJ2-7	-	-	CATSDPRTPYEQYF	TGTGCCACCAGTGATCCCAGAACCCCCTACGAGCAGTACTTC
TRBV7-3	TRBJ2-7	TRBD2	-	CASSLQGTSGIPLEQYF	TGTGCCAGCAGCTTACAAGGGACTAGCGGGATCCCCCTGGAGCAGTACTTC
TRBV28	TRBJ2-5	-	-	CASSLWRETQYF	TGTGCCAGCAGTCTCTGGCGGGAGACCCAGTACTTC